This T cell receptor (beta chain) was captured by sequencing in a study of T cells after posttransplantation cyclophosphamide. General study findings and limits: Later post-transplant blood repertoires were often dominated by donor CD8+ memory clones.

Busulfan-fludarabine conditioning, marrow transplant, and cyclophosphamide on days +3 and +4 were administered. Profiling relied on immunoSEQ multiplex PCR, and the TCRdb table lists in-frame clones only, not all of them. Altogether about 43,000 clones are present, roughly 88% being singletons, with the ten largest covering 2% to 2.5%. Trimming took off 3 bases at V and 1 base at J, with 12 bases between the two ends. CDR1 and CDR2 (germline): SGHAT, FQNNGV. The CDR3 contains 15 residues. A remark on this clone: Its antigen is still unknown.

The material was PBMCs, obtained 60 to 65 days after allogeneic stem cell transplant with posttransplant cyclophosphamide. V gene TRBV11-2 combines with J gene TRBJ1-1; D call uncertain. The source is a male patient between 55 and 70 years old who received an allogeneic stem cell transplant from a related donor and was CMV-positive. These T cells may partly come from the graft donor. CDR3 loop: CASSFSLAGNTEAFF. CDR3 coding DNA: TGTGCCAGCAGCTTCTCTCTGGCGGGGAACACTGAAGCTTTCTTT. The whole variable domain, filled in from reference TRBV11-2 and TRBJ1-1, reads EAGVAQSPRYKIIEKRQSVAFWCNPISGHATLYWYQQILGQGPKLLIQFQNNGVVDDSQLPKDRFSAERLKGVDSTLKIQPAKLEDSAVYLCASSFSLAGNTEAFFGQGTRLTVV.